This record concerns one T cell receptor beta chain sequence. What it binds is not known. The data were taken from a study of T cell responses to AZD1222 COVID-19 vaccine. Whole-study results and caveats: Baseline seropositivity characterized only a handful of AZD1222 recipients.

TCRdb keeps only in-frame clones here, not all; method: immunoSEQ multiplex PCR. The sample contains some 150,000 clones, approximately 78% of which appear only once. V shed 1 base and J shed 9 bases, with 7 bases lying between them. The CDR3 spans 13 residues. Germline CDR1 and CDR2: SGHNT and YENEEA. This receptor was obtained from an adult in good health. Here the sequenced sample was peripheral blood, taken on day 0 of MenACWY control vaccination. The chain carries TRBV11-3 and TRBJ1-6; no clear D. Here the CDR3 DNA reads TGTGCCAGCAGCTTAGGCCCGGTTTCACCCCTCCACTTT. As protein: CASSLGPVSPLHF. The full variable domain, completed using reference TRBV11-3 and TRBJ1-6, is EAGVVQSPRYKIIEKKQPVAFWCNPISGHNTLYWYLQNLGQGPELLIRYENEEAVDDSQLPKDRFSAERLKGVDSTLKIQPAELGDSAVYLCASSLGPVSPLHFGNGTRLTVT.